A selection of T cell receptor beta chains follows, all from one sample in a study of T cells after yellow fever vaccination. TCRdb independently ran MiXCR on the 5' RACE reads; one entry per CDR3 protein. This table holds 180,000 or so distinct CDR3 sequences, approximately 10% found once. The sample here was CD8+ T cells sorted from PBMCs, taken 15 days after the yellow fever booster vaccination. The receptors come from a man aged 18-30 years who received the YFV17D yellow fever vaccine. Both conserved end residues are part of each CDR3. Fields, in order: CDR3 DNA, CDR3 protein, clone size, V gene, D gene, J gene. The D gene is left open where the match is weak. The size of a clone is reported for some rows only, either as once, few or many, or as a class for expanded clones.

TGTGCCAGCAGTCCCTCGGGACAGGGGGCAGACTATGGCTACACCTTC,CASSPSGQGADYGYTF,few,TRBV6-5,TRBD1,TRBJ1-2
TGTGCCAGCAGTTACTCCCCGGTGGGAGTCACTGAAGCTTTCTTT,CASSYSPVGVTEAFF,NA,TRBV6-5,NA,TRBJ1-1
TGTGCCAGCAGCCCACTAGCTACGTCCTACAATGAGCAGTTCTTC,CASSPLATSYNEQFF,NA,TRBV12-3/TRBV12-4,NA,TRBJ2-1
TGTGCCAGCCGCTCCAGAGCTAACTATGGCTACACCTTC,CASRSRANYGYTF,NA,TRBV3-1,NA,TRBJ1-2
TGTGCCAGCAGCGGAGGGCGGGGGGGCCCAGATACGCAGTATTTT,CASSGGRGGPDTQYF,NA,TRBV9,TRBD2,TRBJ2-3
TGCGCCAGCAGCTATCCTTCCGGGACAGGGGGCATCGAGCAGTACTTC,CASSYPSGTGGIEQYF,NA,TRBV5-1,TRBD1,TRBJ2-7
TGCAGTGCTAGACAAGTTGGCGAGCAGTACTTC,CSARQVGEQYF,few,TRBV20-1,NA,TRBJ2-7
TGCGCCAGCAGCCACATTCGAACGGGGGCCAACGTCCTGACTTTC,CASSHIRTGANVLTF,NA,TRBV4-1,NA,TRBJ2-6
TGTGCCAGCAGCCACAGGGGGCTGGTTCAGCCCCAGCATTTT,CASSHRGLVQPQHF,few,TRBV6-2/TRBV6-3,TRBD1,TRBJ1-5
TGCGCCAGCAGCCAAGATATGGGCAGTGGGGCCAACGTCCTGACTTTC,CASSQDMGSGANVLTF,few,TRBV4-1,NA,TRBJ2-6
TGTGCCAGCAGCCCCCAGGGTGTGGGCACTGAAGCTTTCTTT,CASSPQGVGTEAFF,NA,TRBV7-9,NA,TRBJ1-1
TGTGCCACCAGCAGAACTATACTAGCGGGGGGGGTCAATGAGCAGTTCTTC,CATSRTILAGGVNEQFF,many,TRBV15,TRBD2,TRBJ2-1
TGTGCCAGCCGAACAGGGACCGTCTTGAACACTGAAGCTTTCTTT,CASRTGTVLNTEAFF,few,TRBV6-5,NA,TRBJ1-1
TGCGCCAGCAGCCAAGAACCCGGGACAGGGGGCGCGTACTATGGCTACACCTTC,CASSQEPGTGGAYYGYTF,NA,TRBV4-3,TRBD1,TRBJ1-2
TGTGCCAGCAGCTTAGTGAACCCAAGTAACTATGGCTACACCTTC,CASSLVNPSNYGYTF,NA,TRBV11-3,NA,TRBJ1-2
TGTGCCAGCAGCCTGGCCGGGACCCAAGTGGAAAAACTGTTTTTT,CASSLAGTQVEKLFF,few,TRBV12-3/TRBV12-4,NA,TRBJ1-4
TGCAGCGTTGAAGAATCATATGAGACAGGGGGCTCCGGGGCCAACGTCCTGACTTTC,CSVEESYETGGSGANVLTF,few,TRBV29-1,TRBD1,TRBJ2-6
TGTGCCAGCAGCTTCATTGGCGAGTCAGGGCCAGAGACCCAGTACTTC,CASSFIGESGPETQYF,NA,TRBV7-9,NA,TRBJ2-5
TGTGCCAGCAGTTACTTGGGACAGAACTATGGCTACACCTTC,CASSYLGQNYGYTF,few,TRBV6-5,TRBD1,TRBJ1-2
TGTGCCAGCAGTCCGGGGGACCACTCCTACGAGCAGTACTTC,CASSPGDHSYEQYF,few,TRBV12-3/TRBV12-4,NA,TRBJ2-7
TGTGCCAGCAGCTTGAATGGGGACGAGCAGTTCTTC,CASSLNGDEQFF,NA,TRBV12-3/TRBV12-4,NA,TRBJ2-1
TGTGCCAGCAGTTTAGGGCAGGGCGACAATCAGCCCCAGCATTTT,CASSLGQGDNQPQHF,NA,TRBV28,NA,TRBJ1-5
TGCGCCAGCACCCCCTGGGCAGGGAAAAATTCACCCCTCCACTTT,CASTPWAGKNSPLHF,NA,TRBV4-3,NA,TRBJ1-6
TGTGCCACCAGTGAAACAGGGGAGGCCACCGGGGAGCTGTTTTTT,CATSETGEATGELFF,NA,TRBV24-1,NA,TRBJ2-2
TGTGCCAGCAGCTTATCTAGCAGGGCAGTATTACATGAGCAGTTCTTC,CASSLSSRAVLHEQFF,few,TRBV7-2,NA,TRBJ2-1
TGTGCCAGCAGTGAGGCGGTGGGGCGGTACAATGAGCAGTTCTTC,CASSEAVGRYNEQFF,few,TRBV2,NA,TRBJ2-1
TGCGCCAGCACTTCGGATTCCTACGAGCAGTACTTC,CASTSDSYEQYF,many,TRBV5-1,NA,TRBJ2-7
TGTGCCAGCAGTTTGGGGGCGGGGGACACAGATACGCAGTATTTT,CASSLGAGDTDTQYF,NA,TRBV28,NA,TRBJ2-3
TGCAGTGCGCCAGGGGCCTCCTCCTACGAGCAGTACTTC,CSAPGASSYEQYF,few,TRBV20-1,NA,TRBJ2-7
TGTGCCAGCAGCGCGGAAGGGAGTGAGCAGTTCTTC,CASSAEGSEQFF,NA,TRBV3-1,NA,TRBJ2-1
TGCAGCGTTGTCGGGGGACCTACCTACGAGCAGTACTTC,CSVVGGPTYEQYF,few,TRBV29-1,NA,TRBJ2-7
TGCAGTGCTAGAGCTACAGGGTACAGTTTCTATTCACCCCTCCACTTT,CSARATGYSFYSPLHF,few,TRBV20-1,NA,TRBJ1-6
TGCAGTGCTAGAGTCCCGCGGAGGGGCCATGAGCAGTTCTTC,CSARVPRRGHEQFF,few,TRBV20-1,NA,TRBJ2-1
TGTGCCAGCAGTTACTCCTTGGGACAGATCACAGATACGCAGTATTTT,CASSYSLGQITDTQYF,few,TRBV6-2/TRBV6-3,TRBD1,TRBJ2-3
TGTGCCAGCAGCTCAGAGTTAGCGGGGGCGAACACCGGGGAGCTGTTTTTT,CASSSELAGANTGELFF,NA,TRBV4-2,TRBD2,TRBJ2-2
TGTGCCAGCAGCTTGGAAGTTAGGACAGGGAACTATGGCTACACCTTC,CASSLEVRTGNYGYTF,few,TRBV7-9,TRBD1,TRBJ1-2
TGTGCCAGCAGCGTAGACTGGCGGGGGGGCCTAGGGGAGACCCAGTACTTC,CASSVDWRGGLGETQYF,NA,TRBV9,TRBD2,TRBJ2-5
TGCAGCGGTAACCTAGGGGGCTTGAACACTGAAGCTTTCTTT,CSGNLGGLNTEAFF,few,TRBV29-1,TRBD1,TRBJ1-1
TGCGCCAGCAGTGAGGATCAGGGTCCCGGGTACACTGAAGCTTTCTTT,CASSEDQGPGYTEAFF,NA,TRBV10-1,NA,TRBJ1-1